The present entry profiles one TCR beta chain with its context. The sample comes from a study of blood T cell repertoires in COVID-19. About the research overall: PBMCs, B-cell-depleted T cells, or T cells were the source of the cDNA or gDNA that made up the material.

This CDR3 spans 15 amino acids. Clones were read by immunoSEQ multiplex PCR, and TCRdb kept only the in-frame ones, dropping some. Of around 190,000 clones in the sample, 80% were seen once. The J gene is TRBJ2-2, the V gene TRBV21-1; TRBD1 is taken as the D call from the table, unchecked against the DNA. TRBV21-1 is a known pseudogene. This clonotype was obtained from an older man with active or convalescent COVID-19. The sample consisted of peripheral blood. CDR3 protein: CASNLQFSITGELFF. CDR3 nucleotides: TGTGCCAGCAATTTACAGTTTAGTATCACCGGGGAGCTGTTTTTT.